The clone carrying this T cell receptor (beta chain) appeared a single time. The antigen remains undetermined. It was with 60 Vbeta and 13 Jbeta primers that the PCR ran. Generated by immunoSEQ multiplex PCR, the TCRdb table keeps only in-frame clones and is missing some. The sample lists about 160,000 clones, around 69% seen once, with 2.8% in the top ten. This sample was included in a study of cytomegalovirus exposure and HLA in healthy donors. Regarding the study as a whole: Whilst most TCR sequences proved rare, a subset of public TCRs occurred across many donors.

Sample: PBMCs. The sequence was obtained from a woman in her twenties or thirties in good health and CMV-seronegative.

The CDR3 spells CASSLSTTYEQYF. The CDR3 nucleotides read TGTGCCAGCAGTTTAAGCACCACCTACGAGCAGTACTTC. V usage is TRBV27 and J usage is TRBJ2-7; D remains ambiguous. The CDR3 is made up of 13 amino acids. Per the germline V gene, CDR1 is MNHEY and CDR2 is SMNVEV (reference sequence). The germline V and J ends were trimmed by 2 bases and 2 bases, with 7 bases remaining between them.